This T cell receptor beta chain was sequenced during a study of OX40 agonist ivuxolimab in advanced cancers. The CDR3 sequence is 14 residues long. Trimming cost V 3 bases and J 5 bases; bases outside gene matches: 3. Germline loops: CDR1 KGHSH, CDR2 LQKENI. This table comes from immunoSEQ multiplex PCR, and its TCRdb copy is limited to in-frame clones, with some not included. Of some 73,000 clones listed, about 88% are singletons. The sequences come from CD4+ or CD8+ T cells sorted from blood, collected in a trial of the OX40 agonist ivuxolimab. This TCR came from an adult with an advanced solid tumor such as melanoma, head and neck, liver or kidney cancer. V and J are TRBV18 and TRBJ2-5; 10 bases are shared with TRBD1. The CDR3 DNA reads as TGTGCCAGCTCACCGCTGGACAGGGGGGAGACCCAGTACTTC. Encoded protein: CASSPLDRGETQYF.